These 6 T cell receptor beta chains were sequenced from one sample in a study of T cell repertoires in ileal Crohn's disease. Assay used: immunoSEQ multiplex PCR; TCRdb lists only in-frame clones, some missing. The data contain about 13,000 clones, around 80% of them singletons. Time point in this sample: neoterminal ileum biopsy at postoperative endoscopy, about 6 months after surgery. Sample: ileal tissue. These receptors were collected from an adult with Crohn's disease.

The gene calls are TRBV27 and TRBJ2-1, with TRBD2 matching 15 bases. Germline values: CDR1 MNHEY, CDR2 SMNVEV (reference sequence). The J segment lost 4 bases and the V segment lost 4 bases, leaving 17 bases of the junction unmatched. The CDR3 covers 21 residues. CDR3 nucleotide sequence: TGTGCCAGCAGTTCGACTCGTGACCCGGGACTAGCGGGAGGTGCGTACAATGAGCAGTTCTTC. Translation: CASSSTRDPGLAGGAYNEQFF.

The rearrangement joins TRBV4-1 to TRBJ2-7, with D tentatively TRBD1 (8 bases). V lost 5 bases and J lost 4, with 21 bases in between. The CDR3 contains 16 residues. The germline CDR1 and CDR2 sequences are MGHRA and YSYEKL. CDR3 bases: TGCGCCAGCAGCTCCAACCGACAGGGGAGGGTTTACGAGCAGTACTTC. This encodes CASSSNRQGRVYEQYF.

V is TRBV2 and J is TRBJ2-7, with a tentative D call TRBD2 (6 bases). Trimming left V 2 bases short and J 7 bases short, with 12 bases between. In germline, CDR1 is SNHLY, CDR2 FYNNEI. This CDR3 comprises 13 residues. In DNA, the CDR3 is TGTGCCAGCAGTGAACTGCCCAGCGGGGAGCAGTACTTC. The encoded protein is CASSELPSGEQYF.

The chain links TRBV2 to TRBJ2-7, with 7 bases matching TRBD2. The J segment lost 0 bases and the V segment lost 0 bases, leaving 2 bases of the junction unmatched. The CDR3 is 15 amino acids. Germline CDR1 is SNHLY and CDR2 is FYNNEI. CDR3 sequence: CASSEAGGSSYEQYF. The CDR3 DNA is TGTGCCAGCAGTGAAGCTGGCGGGAGCTCCTACGAGCAGTACTTC. Full variable domain (outside the CDR3, taken from reference TRBV2 and TRBJ2-7): EPEVTQTPSHQVTQMGQEVILRCVPISNHLYFYWYRQILGQKVEFLVSFYNNEISEKSEIFDDQFSVERPDGSNFTLKIRSTKLEDSAMYFCASSEAGGSSYEQYFGPGTRLTVT.

This rearrangement joins TRBV7-8 to TRBJ2-1; D is perhaps TRBD1 (5 bases). The germline V and J ends were trimmed by 5 bases and 5 bases, with 16 bases remaining between them. CDR3 size: 15 residues. Germline CDR1 is SGHVS and CDR2 is FQNEAQ. The CDR3 nucleotides are TGTGCCAGCAGCCACGCAGGGAAGTACGACAATGAGCAGTTCTTC. As protein: CASSHAGKYDNEQFF. The full variable domain, rest sourced from reference TRBV7-8 and TRBJ2-1, is GAGVSQSPRYKVAKRGQDVALRCDPISGHVSLFWYQQALGQGPEFLTYFQNEAQLDKSGLPSDRFFAERPEGSVSTLKIQRTQQEDSAVYLCASSHAGKYDNEQFFGPGTRLTVL.

The chain has TRBV6-1 and TRBJ1-1; D gene unclear. The CDR3 spans 12 residues. Germline V gene sequence: CDR1 MNHNS, CDR2 SASEGT. The V end lost 7 bases, the J end lost 5 bases, and 11 bases lay between the germline ends. CDR3 coding DNA: TGTGCCAGCACCTCGGGGTGGACTGAAGCTTTCTTT. Its protein is CASTSGWTEAFF.